This entry features one T cell receptor beta chain sequence. Its specificity is unknown. The record originates from a study of T cell responses to AZD1222 COVID-19 vaccine. Broader study findings: Epitopes outside B.1.351 and B.1.1.7 mutated regions reportedly drew nearly half of spike TCRs. Clonal diversity may have been underestimated, and the donors were mostly white British, with more females than males.

Libraries were prepared by immunoSEQ multiplex PCR; TCRdb keeps only in-frame clonotypes and omits some of them. The table has about 84,000 clones, 80% to 90% seen once. Germline V gives CDR1 WSHSY, CDR2 SAAADI. The CDR3 sequence is 16 residues long. V was clipped by 3 bases and J by 7 bases; unmatched bases: 3. Sequencing used peripheral blood, obtained 28 days after the second AZD1222 dose. The chain combines TRBV10-2 with TRBJ2-2, with TRBD2 matching over 15 bases. This TCR came from an adult who received the AZD1222 COVID-19 vaccine. CDR3: CASSEGLAGGIGELFF. CDR3 nucleotide sequence: TGCGCCAGCAGTGAAGGACTAGCGGGAGGGATCGGGGAGCTGTTTTTT.